This TCR beta chain stems from a study of T cell repertoires in cytomegalovirus infection. Study context: CMV infection plus the matching HLA type was flagged by public TCR beta signatures.

Details on this clonotype: Its matching antigen is unknown.

One entry per CDR3 protein results from TCRdb running MiXCR on the reads. The sample contains 550,000 to 850,000 distinct CDR3 sequences, 30% to 40% of which appear only once. With V trimmed by 8 bases and J by 2 bases, 5 bases remained unmatched. Germline CDR1 reads MNHEY; CDR2 reads SVGAGI. The CDR3 sequence is 13 residues long. This sequence was found in a human donor in good health (CMV status not recorded). Some clones in this sample may be carry-over from other donors' samples. The chain combines TRBV6-5 with TRBJ2-5; TRBD1 matches 7 bases. Sample: cultured PBMCs, taken from culture after CMV antigen stimulation. In DNA, the CDR3 is TGTGCCAGCGGGGACAGTTGGCAAGAGACCCAGTACTTC. Translation gives CASGDSWQETQYF.